The 10 T cell receptor beta chains listed next were all sequenced from one sample in a study of beta chain features in type 1 diabetes (dated by TCRdb to about 2018). The receptor library was made with the immunoSEQ multiplex PCR assay. The entire isolated RNA was reverse transcribed using the High Capacity cDNA Reverse Transcription Kit, and thus expressed TCRB transcripts were sequenced. TCRdb limited this immuneACCESS table to in-frame rearrangements with V and J called. A share of clones is missing; checked studies link under half to unresolved V genes, and the rest is unexplained. The sample yields over 500,000 clones; about 16% were counted once. The ten largest make up about 0.087% of the sample. Sequenced material: naive CD4+ T cells from blood. Taken with the paper, the label for cell subset or site translates to: true naive CD4+ T cells. The receptors were sampled from a young man in good health.

The chain is built from TRBV5-4 and TRBJ1-6, with a weak D call TRBD1 (6 bases). The CDR3 contains 14 residues. The germline V gene encodes CDR1 SGHNT and CDR2 YYREEE (reference sequence). Between the trimmed V and J ends, which lost 0 bases and 7 bases, there was a span of 8 bases. The CDR3 is CASSLVTGNSPLHF. In DNA, the CDR3 is TGTGCCAGCAGCTTGGTCACAGGGAATTCACCCCTCCACTTT.

The J gene is TRBJ1-1, the V gene TRBV30; TRBD1 matches at 7 bases. The CDR3 is 13 amino acids. Germline-derived CDR1 and CDR2 are GTSNPN and SVGIG (reference sequence). The junction had 11 bases not matched to a gene; V was cut back by 8 bases and J by 5 bases. The CDR3 sequence is CARDSVKLTEAFF. The CDR3 DNA sequence: TGTGCCAGGGACAGTGTAAAGCTTACTGAAGCTTTCTTT. Full variable domain (remainder filled in from reference TRBV30 and TRBJ1-1): SQTIHQWPATLVQPVGSPLSLECTVEGTSNPNLYWYRQAAGRGLQLLFYSVGIGQISSEVPQNLSASRPQDRQFILSSKKLLLSDSGFYLCARDSVKLTEAFFGQGTRLTVV.

The chain combines TRBV18 with TRBJ2-7; TRBD1 matches at 7 bases. The germline V gene has CDR1 KGHSH and CDR2 LQKENI. Germline trimming cut 3 bases from V and 3 bases from J; bases unmatched to any gene: 5. CDR3 length: 14 amino acids. The CDR3 region has the DNA TGTGCCAGCTCACCCGACAGGGTGGTCTACGAGCAGTACTTC. It is translated as CASSPDRVVYEQYF. The full variable domain, its missing parts supplied by reference TRBV18 and TRBJ2-7, is NAGVMQNPRHLVRRRGQEARLRCSPMKGHSHVYWYRQLPEEGLKFMVYLQKENIIDESGMPKERFSAEFPKEGPSILRIQQVVRGDSAAYFCASSPDRVVYEQYFGPGTRLTVT.

The chain joins TRBV29-1 to TRBJ1-2; 7 positions agree with TRBD1. V was pared by 0 bases and J by 5 bases, with 12 bases of the junction left unmatched. Germline V gene sequence: CDR1 SQVTM, CDR2 ANQGSEA. This CDR3 spans 16 amino acids. The CDR3 bases are TGCAGCGTTGAAGACCCAGGGGGGGGATATGGATATGGCTACACCTTC. Its translation is CSVEDPGGGYGYGYTF.

This clone has a single count. V and J are TRBV5-4 and TRBJ2-1; 14 bases fit TRBD2. CDR1 is SGHNT, CDR2 YYREEE, per germline (reference sequence). V shed 0 bases, J shed 6 bases, and the junction held 2 bases outside the gene matches. This CDR3 has 16 amino acids. The CDR3 region is CASSLGGTSGSNEQFF. CDR3 nucleotides: TGTGCCAGCAGCTTGGGTGGGACTAGCGGGAGCAATGAGCAGTTCTTC.

This chain connects TRBV25-1 to TRBJ2-1, with a weak D call TRBD2 (5 bases). Trimming left V 7 bases short and J 4 bases short, with 11 bases between. Germline V gene sequence: CDR1 MGHDK, CDR2 SYGVNS. This CDR3 has 13 residues. This CDR3 reads CASNGINYNEQFF. The CDR3, as DNA: TGTGCCAGCAACGGGATTAATTACAATGAGCAGTTCTTC.

There are a few counts of this clone. This CDR3 reads CASSLARGDNEQFF. CDR3 nucleotides: TGTGCCAGCAGCTTAGCGAGGGGAGACAATGAGCAGTTCTTC. This chain joins TRBV7-9 and TRBJ2-1; tentatively, D is TRBD1 or TRBD2 (5 bases each). The CDR3 runs 14 residues. Trimming shortened V by 0 bases and J by 5 bases, and 8 bases separated the two germline ends. Per germline, CDR1 SEHNR and CDR2 FQNEAQ (reference sequence).

This clone was seen only once. The chain links TRBV4-2 to TRBJ1-5; D ambiguous. Per germline, CDR1 LGHNA and CDR2 YNFKEQ. The CDR3 has 17 amino acids. Trimming pared 1 base from V and 2 bases from J, leaving 15 bases between. The CDR3 loop is CASSQVSSFTGNQPQHF. CDR3 coding DNA: TGTGCCAGCAGCCAAGTTTCCTCGTTCACGGGCAATCAGCCCCAGCATTTT.

This clone has only a few counts. The rearrangement joins TRBV28 to TRBJ2-3; 14 bases line up with TRBD2. The V gene end was trimmed by 8 bases and the J gene end by 4 bases; junction bases not matched to a gene: 8. The germline CDR1 and CDR2 sequences are MDHEN and SYDVKM. The CDR3 runs 16 residues. The CDR3 region is CASRLAGGPSPDTQYF. CDR3 in DNA: TGTGCCAGCCGACTAGCGGGAGGGCCGTCCCCAGATACGCAGTATTTT. Combining the CDR3 with reference TRBV28 and TRBJ2-3 gives the whole variable domain DVKVTQSSRYLVKRTGEKVFLECVQDMDHENMFWYRQDPGLGLRLIYFSYDVKMKEKGDIPEGYSVSREKKERFSLILESASTNQTSMYLCASRLAGGPSPDTQYFGPGTRLTVL.

This chain links TRBV28 with TRBJ1-3, with 7 bases aligning to TRBD1. Germline V gene sequence: CDR1 MDHEN, CDR2 SYDVKM. The CDR3 runs 15 residues. With 9 bases clipped from V and 0 bases from J, the junction kept 8 bases outside the gene matches. The CDR3 reads CASGGGTVSGNTIYF. The CDR3 nucleotides are TGTGCCAGTGGAGGGGGGACAGTCTCTGGAAACACCATATATTTT.